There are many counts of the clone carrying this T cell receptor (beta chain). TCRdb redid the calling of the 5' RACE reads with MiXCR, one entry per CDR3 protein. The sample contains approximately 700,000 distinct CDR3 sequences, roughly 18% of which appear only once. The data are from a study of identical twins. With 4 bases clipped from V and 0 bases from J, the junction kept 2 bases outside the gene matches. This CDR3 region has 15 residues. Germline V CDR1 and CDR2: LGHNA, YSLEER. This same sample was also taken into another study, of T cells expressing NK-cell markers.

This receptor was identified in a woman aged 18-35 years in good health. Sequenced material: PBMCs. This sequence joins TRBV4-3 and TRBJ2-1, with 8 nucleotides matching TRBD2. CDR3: CASSRGLDSYNEQFF. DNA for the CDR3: TGCGCCAGCAGCCGGGGACTAGACTCCTACAATGAGCAGTTCTTC.